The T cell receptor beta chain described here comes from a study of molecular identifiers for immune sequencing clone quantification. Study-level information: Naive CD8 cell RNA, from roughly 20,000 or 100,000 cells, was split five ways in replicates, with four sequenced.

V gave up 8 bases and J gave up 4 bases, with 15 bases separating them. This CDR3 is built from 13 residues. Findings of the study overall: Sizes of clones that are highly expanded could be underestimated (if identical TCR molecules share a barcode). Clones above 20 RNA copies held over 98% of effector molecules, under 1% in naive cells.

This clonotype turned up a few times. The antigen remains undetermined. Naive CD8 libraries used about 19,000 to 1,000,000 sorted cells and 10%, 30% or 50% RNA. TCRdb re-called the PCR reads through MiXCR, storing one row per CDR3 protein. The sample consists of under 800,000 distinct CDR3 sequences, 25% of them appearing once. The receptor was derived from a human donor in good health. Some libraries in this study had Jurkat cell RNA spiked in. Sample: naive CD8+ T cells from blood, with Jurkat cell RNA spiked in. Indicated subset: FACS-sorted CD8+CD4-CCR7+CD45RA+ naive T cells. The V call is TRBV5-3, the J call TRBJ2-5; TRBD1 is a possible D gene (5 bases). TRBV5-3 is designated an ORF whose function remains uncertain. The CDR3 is CASSPPQGETQYF. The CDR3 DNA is TGTGCCAGCAGCCCACCGCAGGGAGAGACCCAGTACTTC.